This note documents a single T cell receptor (beta chain) sequence. Its antigen specificity is not known. Qualities for individual bases were not recorded, and no much larger clone is one base off. The source of the sample is a study of OX40 agonist ivuxolimab in advanced cancers. For context, the study as a whole: The costimulatory receptor OX40 (CD134) was targeted by ivuxolimab, a fully human IgG2 agonistic monoclonal antibody. Of the approximately 53 patients in dose escalation, about 20 had hepatocellular carcinoma, roughly 15 had melanoma, 9 had renal cell carcinoma and 9 had head and neck cancer. The dose-escalation cohort was around 84% male with a mean age of approximately 59 years, ranging from roughly 23 to 80. Three dose-escalation patients achieved partial responses, one with hepatocellular carcinoma and two with cutaneous melanoma. Intravenous ivuxolimab was administered to patients every 2 weeks at six dose levels: 0.01, 0.1, 0.3, 1.5, 3 and 10 mg/kg. Prior anti-PD-1, anti-PD-L1 or anti-CTLA-4 therapy was permitted, and about two fifths of dose-escalation patients had received checkpoint inhibitors. The point of sequencing TCRbeta in the periphery was to test whether ivuxolimab changed TCR sequence diversity and drove clonal T-cell expansion. The paper describes the monotherapy dose-escalation part (N = 52 patients) of the phase I trial of ivuxolimab. Here is what the overall study found, with its caveats: Clonal expansion of both CD4+ and CD8+ blood T cells was observed from baseline to week 6 at doses 0.1 to 3.0 mg/kg. In partial responders in the 0.1-3.0 mg/kg groups, normalized peripheral clonal expansion was found to be among the lowest, especially among CD8+ T cells. After ivuxolimab, more expanded clones were found on average in CD8+ T cells than in CD4+ T cells. Antigen specificity was not determined for the clonally expanded peripheral T cells. Low levels of normalized T-cell clonal expansion were also seen in some nonresponding patients.

Deletion took 1 base off V and 10 bases off J, with a span of 8 bases between the germline ends. The germline V gene supplies CDR1 SGHTA and CDR2 FQGTGA. Inclusive of the bounding cysteine and phenylalanine, the CDR3 is 13 residues long. The entry retains the CDR3 DNA only, 39 bases that are in frame from base 1. Genomic DNA was extracted from sorted cells for sequencing of the TCRbeta CDR3 region. The immunoSEQ Assay was used for sequencing of TCRbeta CDR3 regions. TCRdb holds this immuneACCESS table with in-frame rearrangements only. Some clones are missing; in checked studies, unresolved V genes explain under half, and the rest has no known cause. The sample data list approximately 89,000 clones, and roughly 89% of these were observed just once. The ten largest clonotypes hold 0.5% of the sample. Patients with a history of autoimmune disease or receiving systemic immunosuppression were excluded from the trial. In every dose cohort, peripheral blood was drawn for TCR sequencing at baseline, cycle 4 day 1, and cycle 7 day 1. Samples came from an open-label, multicenter, first-in-human phase I dose-escalation trial of ivuxolimab. The trial enrolled adults with locally advanced or metastatic head and neck squamous cell, hepatocellular, melanoma or renal cell carcinoma. Before TCR sequencing, CD4+ and CD8+ T cells were separately sorted from peripheral blood.

Here the sequenced sample was CD4+ or CD8+ T cells sorted from blood, taken in a trial of the OX40 agonist ivuxolimab. The TCR comes from an adult with an advanced solid tumor such as melanoma, head and neck, liver or kidney cancer. The chain couples TRBV7-3 to TRBJ1-6; a tentative D match to TRBD1 spans 5 bases. CDR3 loop: CASSLRWDSPLHF. The base sequence is TGTGCCAGCAGCTTAAGGTGGGACTCACCCCTCCACTTT.